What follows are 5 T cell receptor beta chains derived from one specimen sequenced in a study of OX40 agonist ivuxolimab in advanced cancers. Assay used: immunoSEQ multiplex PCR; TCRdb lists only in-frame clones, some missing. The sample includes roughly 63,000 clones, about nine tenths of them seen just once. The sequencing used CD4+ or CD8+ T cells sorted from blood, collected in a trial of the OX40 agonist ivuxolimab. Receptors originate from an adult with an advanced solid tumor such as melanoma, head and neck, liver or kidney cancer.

The CDR3 loop is CASSLEGRKETQYF. Here the CDR3 DNA reads TGTGCCAGCAGTTTAGAGGGGAGAAAAGAGACCCAGTACTTC. This rearrangement joins TRBV27 to TRBJ2-5; D may match TRBD1 or TRBD2 (5 bases each). The V end was cut by 2 bases, the J end by 3 bases, with 10 bases between. The CDR3 covers 14 residues. From germline, CDR1 is MNHEY and CDR2 SMNVEV (reference sequence).

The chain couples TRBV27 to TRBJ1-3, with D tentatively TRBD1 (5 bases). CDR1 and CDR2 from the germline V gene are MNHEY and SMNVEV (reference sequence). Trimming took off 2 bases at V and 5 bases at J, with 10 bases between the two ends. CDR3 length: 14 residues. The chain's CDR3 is CASSLTGARNTIYF. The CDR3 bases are TGTGCCAGCAGTTTAACAGGAGCGAGAAACACCATATATTTT.

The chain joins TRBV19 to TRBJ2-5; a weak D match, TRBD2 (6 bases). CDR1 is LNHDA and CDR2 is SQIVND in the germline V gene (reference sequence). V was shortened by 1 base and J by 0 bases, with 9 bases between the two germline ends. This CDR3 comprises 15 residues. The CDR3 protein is CASSIAAGHQETQYF. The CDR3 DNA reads TGTGCCAGTAGTATAGCGGCGGGACACCAAGAGACCCAGTACTTC.

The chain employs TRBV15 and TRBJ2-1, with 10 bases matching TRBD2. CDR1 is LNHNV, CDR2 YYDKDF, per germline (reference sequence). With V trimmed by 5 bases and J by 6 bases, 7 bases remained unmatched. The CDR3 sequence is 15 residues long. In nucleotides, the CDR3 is TGTGCCACCAGCTGGGGAGCGGGGGGGTTCAATGAGCAGTTCTTC. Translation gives CATSWGAGGFNEQFF.

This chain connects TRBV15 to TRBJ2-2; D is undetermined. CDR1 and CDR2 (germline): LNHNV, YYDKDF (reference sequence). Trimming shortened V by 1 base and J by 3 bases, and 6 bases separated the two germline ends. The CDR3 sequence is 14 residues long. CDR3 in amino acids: CATSRVADTGELFF. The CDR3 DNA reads TGTGCCACCAGCAGAGTCGCGGACACCGGGGAGCTGTTTTTT. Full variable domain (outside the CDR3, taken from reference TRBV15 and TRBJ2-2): DAMVIQNPRYQVTQFGKPVTLSCSQTLNHNVMYWYQQKSSQAPKLLFHYYDKDFNNEADTPDNFQSRRPNTSFCFLDIRSPGLGDTAMYLCATSRVADTGELFFGEGSRLTVL.